This entry concerns a single T cell receptor beta chain. The data were taken from a study of blood T cell repertoires in COVID-19. On the study more broadly: Sites across the United States, Italy and Spain contributed samples from acute and convalescent COVID-19.

This CDR3 contains 14 residues. Germline-derived CDR1 and CDR2 are MNHEY and SVGEGT. V shed 4 bases, J shed 7 bases, and the junction held 10 bases outside the gene matches. The protocol was immunoSEQ multiplex PCR, while the TCRdb copy is restricted to in-frame clones and leaves out a portion. Counted here are fewer than 300,000 clones, more than 75% occurring once; the ten biggest clones make up around 9.5%. Material: peripheral blood. The genes are TRBV6-2 or TRBV6-3 and TRBJ2-7; 7 nucleotides agree with TRBD2. This TCR derives from a man in his forties who had recovered from COVID-19. In DNA, the CDR3 is TGTGCCAGCAGTTTGGGACTACCTGTGAGAGAGCAGTACTTC. Protein product: CASSLGLPVREQYF.